What follows are 2 T cell receptor beta chains derived from one specimen sequenced in a study of ipilimumab plus nivolumab after autologous stem cell transplantation. Profiling relied on immunoSEQ multiplex PCR, and the TCRdb table lists in-frame clones only, not all of them. The data show 15,000 to 20,000 clones, with 81% seen just once and approximately 7% held by the top ten. The sample consisted of PBMCs, taken in a trial of ipilimumab plus nivolumab as post-transplant consolidation. These receptors all stem from a male donor with diffuse large B-cell lymphoma.

This clone was seen a few times. The rearrangement links TRBV6-6 to TRBJ2-7; 9 positions agree with TRBD1. The CDR3 totals 15 residues. Trimming cost V 5 bases and J 0 bases; bases outside gene matches: 5. Germline CDR1 and CDR2: MNHNY and SVGAGI (reference sequence). CDR3 region: CASSKGQGFSYEQYF. The CDR3 nucleotides are TGTGCCAGCAGTAAGGGACAGGGTTTCTCCTACGAGCAGTACTTC.

V usage is TRBV13 and J usage is TRBJ2-5; D may be TRBD1 or TRBD2 (5 bases each). The CDR3 is 14 residues long. Germline values: CDR1 PRHDT, CDR2 FYEKMQ (reference sequence). V lost 1 base, J lost 2 bases, and 8 bases lay in between. The CDR3 reads CASSLAGPQETQYF. Here the CDR3 DNA reads TGTGCCAGCAGCTTAGCGGGGCCGCAAGAGACCCAGTACTTC.